This paragraph reports one T cell receptor (beta chain). Its target is not known. Germline V lookup: CDR1 MGHDK, CDR2 SYGVNS. The CDR3 covers 15 residues. V gave up 3 bases and J gave up 1 base, with 13 bases separating them. These data come from a study of beta chain features in type 1 diabetes. Findings and caveats of the study: Among all four CD4+ subsets, Type 1 diabetes patients had TCRB CDR3s that were moderately but significantly shorter.

Of the isolated RNA, all was reverse transcribed, and so the sequenced material was expressed TCRB transcripts. Clones were sequenced by immunoSEQ multiplex PCR, and TCRdb holds only the in-frame ones, with some missing. The data show approximately 270,000 clones, around 15% seen once. The specimen was naive CD4+ T cells from blood. The receptor comes from a young man with type 1 diabetes. The chain uses TRBV25-1 and TRBJ2-7; D gene unclear. This CDR3 reads CASSDTRHPSYEQYF. CDR3 sequence (DNA): TGTGCCAGCAGTGACACCCGACACCCATCCTACGAGCAGTACTTC.